Listed below are T cell receptor beta chains from one sample, sequenced in a study of cytomegalovirus exposure and HLA in healthy donors. TCRdb's table, derived via immunoSEQ multiplex PCR, lists solely in-frame clones and lacks some. The sample has roughly 59,000 clones, roughly 92% seen once. Material for sequencing was PBMCs. The receptors stem from a man between 18 and 35 years old in good health and CMV-seropositive. Both conserved end residues are part of each CDR3. The D gene is left open where the match is weak. Size is stated for part of the rows, as once, few or many counts, or as a class when the clone is expanded.

j_call v_call d_call clone_size cdr3_nt cdr3_aa
TRBJ2-3 TRBV7-9 TRBD2 . TGTGCCAGCAGCCCCCCTACTAGCGGCAGAATGGGAGATACGCAGTATTTT CASSPPTSGRMGDTQYF
TRBJ2-7 TRBV19 . . TGTGCCAGTAGTATAGCGGGAGCCTCCTACGAGCAGTACTTC CASSIAGASYEQYF
TRBJ1-2 TRBV28 . once TGTGCCAGCAGTTTTTCCCGGGATGGCTACACCTTC CASSFSRDGYTF
TRBJ2-5 TRBV28 . . TGTGCCAGCAGTTTAAGTTGGACAGCCCAAGAGACCCAGTACTTC CASSLSWTAQETQYF
TRBJ2-1 TRBV19 TRBD2 . TGTGCCAGTAGCCCACCCCCGACTTTGGGACTAGCGTCCCCGGGGCAGTTCTTC CASSPPPTLGLASPGQFF
TRBJ2-4 TRBV10-3 . . TGTGCCATCAGCGGGAGAGTAGAACCCGGGACGGAGAGGCAGTACTTC CAISGRVEPGTERQYF
TRBJ2-7 TRBV10-2 . . TGCGCCAGCAGTGATATTTTAGCAGACTACGAGCAGTACTTC CASSDILADYEQYF
TRBJ2-1 TRBV27 TRBD2 . TGTGCCAGCAGTTTATTGTTTCGGACTAGCGGGAGCTACAATGAGCAGTTCTTC CASSLLFRTSGSYNEQFF
TRBJ2-7 TRBV30 . few TGTGCCTGCAACGGGGGACTCCACGCGGTCGAGCAGTACTTC CACNGGLHAVEQYF
TRBJ2-3 TRBV7-8 . . TGTGCCAGCAGCCGGAAGGTCGACAGCTCTAGCACAGATACGCAGTATTTT CASSRKVDSSSTDTQYF
TRBJ2-1 TRBV5-1 . . TGCGCCAGCAGCTTGGGTAGCGTCGAGCAGTTCTTC CASSLGSVEQFF
TRBJ2-1 TRBV7-3 TRBD2 . TGTGCCAGCAGCCCTAGCGGGTCGTCCTACAATGAGCAGTTCTTC CASSPSGSSYNEQFF
TRBJ2-3 TRBV27 TRBD2 once TGTGCCAGCAGTTTATCGCTAGCGGGAGGGCCAGATACGCAGTATTTT CASSLSLAGGPDTQYF
TRBJ2-2 TRBV5-6 . . TGTGCCAGCAGCTTCGGAAGGAGAGAGCTGTTTTTT CASSFGRRELFF
TRBJ2-3 TRBV11-3 . . TGTGCCAGCAGCACTTTCGGGGGACCTACGGATACGCAGTATTTT CASSTFGGPTDTQYF
TRBJ1-2 TRBV29-1 . . TGCAGCGTCGCCCAACAGAATTCTAACTATGGCTACACCTTC CSVAQQNSNYGYTF
TRBJ2-3 TRBV5-1 . . TGCGCCAGCAGCCCCGGTGAGGTTCGGACAGATACGCAGTATTTT CASSPGEVRTDTQYF
TRBJ1-4 TRBV7-9 TRBD1 . TGTGCCAGCAGCCAGGACAGGGCGGCGTTTGAGGAAAAACTGTTTTTT CASSQDRAAFEEKLFF
TRBJ2-1 TRBV5-1 TRBD1 . TGCGCCAGCAGCTTAGGGACAGGGATCAGCTCCTACAATGAGCAGTTCTTC CASSLGTGISSYNEQFF
TRBJ1-4 TRBV10-3 TRBD1 once TGTGCCATCTGCCCGGGACAGGAGTCGAGGAAGTTTTTT CAICPGQESRKFF
TRBJ2-7 TRBV7-2 TRBD2 . TGTGCCGTCGCCCCGCGGGGACTAGCGGGAGGACTCGAGCAGTACTTC CAVAPRGLAGGLEQYF
TRBJ1-2 TRBV10-1 . . TGCGCCAGCAGTGAGGGCGACAGTCGGTGCTATGGCTACACCTTC CASSEGDSRCYGYTF
TRBJ2-3 TRBV7-9 . . TGTGCCAGCAGCTTAGCGCTTGGGGAGCAGAGAGATACGCAGTATTTT CASSLALGEQRDTQYF
TRBJ2-3 TRBV27 TRBD2 . TGTGCCAGCAGTCTGGGACTAGCGGGAAGGTATTCAGATACGCAGTATTTT CASSLGLAGRYSDTQYF
TRBJ1-2 TRBV5-6 TRBD1 . TGTGCCAGCAGCTACGACAGGGGAAACTATGGCTACACCTTC CASSYDRGNYGYTF
TRBJ2-1 TRBV5-6 TRBD2 . TGTGCCAGCAGCTATACAGCGGGAGAGCAGTTCTTC CASSYTAGEQFF
TRBJ2-7 TRBV9 TRBD2 . TGTGCCAGCAGCGTAGAAGGGGCTAGCGGGGCCTACGAGCAGTACTTC CASSVEGASGAYEQYF
TRBJ2-5 TRBV2 TRBD2 once TGTGCCAGCAGTGGAGTCAATTCCGGACTAGCGGGAGAGACCCAGTACTTC CASSGVNSGLAGETQYF
TRBJ2-7 TRBV6-1 TRBD2 once TGTGCCAGCAATCCTAGCGGATACTACGAGCAGTACTTC CASNPSGYYEQYF
TRBJ2-7 TRBV25-1 . few TGTGCCAGCCGTAGACAGGATCAGCAGTACTTC CASRRQDQQYF